This entry features one T cell receptor beta chain sequence. This entry is derived from a study of shared clonotypes between healthy human individuals. Libraries were prepared by immunoSEQ multiplex PCR; TCRdb keeps only in-frame clonotypes and omits some of them. The table lists 1.6 million or so clones, more than 95% of them singletons. The ends lost 2 bases at V and 7 bases at J; junction bases unmatched: 9. This CDR3 is 15 amino acids long. The chain has TRBV23-1 and TRBJ2-7; 9 bases match TRBD2. TRBV23-1 is identified as an open reading frame with a role that is uncertain. This receptor was identified in a man younger than 45 in good health. Sequencing used naive CD4+ T cells sorted from blood. The subset here: CD45RA+ positively selected. CDR3 nucleotide sequence: TGCGCCAGCAGTCAAGGTCAGCGGGGGGAAAGGGAGCAGTACTTC. Its protein product is CASSQGQRGEREQYF.